This TCR beta chain was identified during a study of blood T cell repertoires in COVID-19 (dated by TCRdb to 2018 to 2020). Looking at the study overall: Samples covering the acute and convalescent phases of COVID-19 were provided by collaborators in the United States, Italy and Spain. Samples came from the ongoing ImmuneRACE study (first 160 participants) plus 1,254 subjects from 6 global collaborators. The repertoires were released in a freely available public database intended as a resource for research on the immune response to SARS-CoV-2. Subjects who had been exposed to COVID-19, were actively infected with it, or had recovered from it provided the deeply sampled blood TCRbeta repertoires that made up the dataset. A de-identified subject ID, COVID-19 status, age in years and sex were almost always included in the sample metadata. The material from the prospective study consisted of cDNA or gDNA derived from T cells, B-cell-depleted T cells, or PBMCs. Where available, HLA class I and class II types were taken from metadata supplied by the sample provider and were not determined by assay-based typing.

The immunoSEQ Assay, a bias-controlled multiplex PCR, was used to amplify TCRbeta CDR3 regions from genomic DNA. The paper's processing steps were these. The number of nucleated cells in each sample was estimated from the amplification of reference gene primers within the assay. Sequence reads were collapsed and filtered to measure the absolute abundance of every unique TCRbeta CDR3 rearrangement. For each sample, productive Simpson clonality was calculated as the square root of Simpson's diversity index over productive rearrangements. TCRdb obtained this table from immuneACCESS and retained in-frame rearrangements with V and J assigned. These tables miss some clones; where compared with another copy, unresolved V genes account for less than half of the shortfall, and the remainder is unexplained. V and J calls and clone size come straight from that table; D and trimming were deduced from the DNA. This sample holds 170,000 or so clones; 85% to 90% were observed only once. Approximately 0.62% of the sample is taken by the ten largest.

The paper's findings and limits, for the study overall: Clinical and demographic metadata were provided uncurated, with the amount varying by source and participant.

One collaborating source in Seattle enrolled patients during active infection and followed them longitudinally through the course of disease. Whole blood was collected in K2EDTA tubes by collaborating institutions according to the institutions' own protocols. For TCRbeta analysis, collaborators shipped samples in one of three forms: frozen whole blood, isolated PBMCs, or DNA extracted from either of those sample types. Cut back by 0 bases and 1 base, the V and J ends lie 10 bases apart. The germline V gene yields SGHTA for CDR1 and FQGTGA for CDR2. The CDR3 measures 15 amino acids from cysteine to phenylalanine. The entry retains the CDR3 DNA only, 45 bases that are in frame from base 1. Note on this clone: Its antigen target is currently unknown. Base qualities were left out, and no much larger clone turns up one base away.

This receptor was taken from a man aged 55 to 70 with COVID-19, enrolled during active disease. The chain links TRBV7-3 with TRBJ2-7; possibly the D gene is TRBD1, per 6 matching bases. Sequencing input: peripheral blood. The CDR3 region: CASSLTRDNSYEQYF. The sequenced DNA: TGTGCCAGCAGCTTAACGAGGGACAATTCCTACGAGCAGTACTTC.